This T cell receptor (beta chain) was documented in a study of T cells after yellow fever vaccination. TCRdb analysed the 5' RACE reads with MiXCR anew, one entry per CDR3 protein. Of 250,000 or so distinct CDR3 sequences listed, approximately 6.7% are singletons. CDR3 size: 14 residues. Trimming took off 5 bases at V and 3 bases at J, with 11 bases between the two ends. CDR1 is SEHNR and CDR2 is FQNEAQ in the germline V gene (reference sequence). This clonotype originated in a man aged 25-45 years who received the YFV17D yellow fever vaccine. The genes are TRBV7-9 and TRBJ2-4, with D hard to call. The source was CD4+ T cells sorted from PBMCs, collected on the day of the yellow fever booster vaccination. CDR3 in amino acids: CASSDARFKNIQYF. CDR3 nucleotides: TGTGCCAGCAGCGACGCTCGGTTCAAAAACATTCAGTACTTC.